A few counts support the clone carrying this T cell receptor beta chain. Antigen specificity is unknown. The data were taken from a study of blood T cells in healthy people across ages. Study findings and constraints: Possibly confounding the expanded clonotype changes was the fact that donor CMV status was unknown.

J gave up 7 bases and V 0 bases, and 8 bases lay outside the gene matches. Germline V gene sequence: CDR1 MNHEY, CDR2 SVGAGI. CDR3 size: 16 residues. Sample-barcoded 5' priming and a J-beta primer mix drove a second PCR of roughly 7 to 11 cycles. MiXCR, run by TCRdb on the 5' RACE reads, gives a single entry per CDR3 protein. This sample yields approximately 800,000 distinct CDR3 sequences, of which approximately 35% are seen a single time; around 13% belongs to the top ten. The chain joins TRBV6-5 to TRBJ2-1; 8 nucleotides match TRBD1. Specimen: blood. The sequence derives from a young man in good health. The CDR3 loop reads CASSYSGTGRSNEQFF. The CDR3 coding sequence is TGTGCCAGCAGTTACTCCGGGACAGGACGCTCTAATGAGCAGTTCTTC.